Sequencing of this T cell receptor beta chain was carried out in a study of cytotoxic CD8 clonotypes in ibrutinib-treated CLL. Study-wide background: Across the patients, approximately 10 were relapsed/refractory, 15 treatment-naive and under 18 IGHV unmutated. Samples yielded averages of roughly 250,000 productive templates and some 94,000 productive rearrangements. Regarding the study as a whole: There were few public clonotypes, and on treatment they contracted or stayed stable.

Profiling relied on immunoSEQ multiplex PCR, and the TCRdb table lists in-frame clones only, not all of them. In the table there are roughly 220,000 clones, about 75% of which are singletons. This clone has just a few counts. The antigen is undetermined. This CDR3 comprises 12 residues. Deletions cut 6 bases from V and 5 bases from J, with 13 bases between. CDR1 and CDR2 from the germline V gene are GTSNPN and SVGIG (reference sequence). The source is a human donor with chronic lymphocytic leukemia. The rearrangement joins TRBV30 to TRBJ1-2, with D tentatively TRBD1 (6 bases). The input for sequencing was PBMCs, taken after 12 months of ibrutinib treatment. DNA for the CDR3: TGTGCCTGCTACGGACAGCTTTATGGCTACACCTTC. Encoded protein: CACYGQLYGYTF.